This TCR beta chain stems from a study of blood T cell repertoires in COVID-19. Study at large: The study drew acute and convalescent COVID-19 samples from the United States, Italy and Spain. The analysed material was cDNA or gDNA that came from T cells, B-cell-depleted T cells, or PBMCs.

Trimming left V 1 base short and J 3 bases short, with 24 bases between. The CDR3 runs to 19 residues. Germline lookup yields CDR1 LGHNA and CDR2 YSLEER. The authors' processing: Nucleated cell number was recorded as an estimate derived from reference gene primer amplification. The assay was immunoSEQ multiplex PCR, and TCRdb's table has in-frame clones only and misses some. V and J calls and clone size are as listed in that table; D and trimming were resolved from the DNA. The data hold around 200,000 clones, with 86% observed a single time. Enrollees, about 18 to 89 years old, lived in 25 or so US areas.

Sequenced: PBMCs or T cells enriched from blood (not recorded which). The clonotype originates from a woman between 40 and 50 years old with acute COVID-19. The genes are TRBV4-3 and TRBJ1-2; D is possibly TRBD1 (6 bases). In DNA, the CDR3 is TGCGCCAGCAGCCAAGTGATTAGTCAGCAAGCGGGACAATACTATGGCTACACCTTC. Protein product: CASSQVISQQAGQYYGYTF.